This T cell receptor (beta chain) was found in a study of cytotoxic CD8 clonotypes in ibrutinib-treated CLL. Study in general: There were roughly 10 relapsed/refractory patients and 15 treatment-naive patients, and fewer than 18 were IGHV unmutated. Responses: about 25 partial, 2 complete; after median roughly 68 months, around 14 stayed remitted, around 12 progressed. Study-wide results and caveats: Age-matched healthy donor levels were exceeded by baseline clonality, which tracked circulating CD8+ T-cell counts.

TCRdb's copy holds only in-frame clones and misses some; the assay was immunoSEQ multiplex PCR. The profile shows roughly 190,000 clones, 72% of them singletons. Trimming removed 1 base from V and 0 bases from J; junction bases left unmatched: 7. Germline lookup yields CDR1 SQVTM and CDR2 ANQGSEA. The CDR3 covers 18 residues. Note on this clone: The antigen is unknown.

Genomic DNA in an amount of about 2 micrograms was extracted from cryopreserved PBMCs and used for the preparation of TCR beta libraries. Specimen: PBMCs, collected after 24 months of ibrutinib treatment. The V gene is TRBV29-1, the J gene TRBJ2-1; TRBD2 matches 12 bases. The sequence was obtained from a human donor with chronic lymphocytic leukemia. CDR3 protein: CSVEGLAGAGNSYNEQFF. Written as DNA, the CDR3 is TGCAGCGTTGAAGGACTAGCGGGAGCAGGGAACTCCTACAATGAGCAGTTCTTC.